A single sample gave rise to the 5 T cell receptor beta chains below, sequenced in a study of T-cell memory formation after mild COVID-19. TCRdb processed the 5' RACE reads anew with MiXCR; each CDR3 protein has one entry. The data show about half a million distinct CDR3 sequences, over 15% seen once. Sequencing used PBMCs or a T cell subset sorted from them (not recorded which). These receptor sequences come from an adult woman who had mild COVID-19 (a few samples of this study predate the infection). Cell type and time point are not known.

This clonotype has a handful of counts. CDR3 coding DNA: TGCGCCAGCAGCTTGGTCGGGGACCGCACAGATACGCAGTATTTT. Protein: CASSLVGDRTDTQYF. The chain recombines TRBV5-1 with TRBJ2-3, with D perhaps given as TRBD1 or TRBD2 (5 bases each). The germline CDR1 and CDR2 sequences are SGHRS and YFSETQ. The CDR3 is 15 amino acids. The ends were cut back, 0 bases at V and 1 base at J, with 9 bases in the middle.

This rearrangement joins TRBV5-1 to TRBJ2-1, with 11 bases fitting TRBD2. The CDR3 consists of 16 residues. Trimming removed 5 bases from V and 5 bases from J; junction bases left unmatched: 9. Germline V gene sequence: CDR1 SGHRS, CDR2 YFSETQ. CDR3 sequence reads: CASRGTPGLADNEQFF. In DNA, the CDR3 is TGCGCCAGCAGGGGGACTCCGGGACTAGCGGACAATGAGCAGTTCTTC. Drawing the rest from reference TRBV5-1 and TRBJ2-1, the complete variable domain is KAGVTQTPRYLIKTRGQQVTLSCSPISGHRSVSWYQQTPGQGLQFLFEYFSETQRNKGNFPGRFSGRQFSNSRSEMNVSTLELGDSALYLCASRGTPGLADNEQFFGPGTRLTVL.

This clonotype occurred once. The chain employs TRBV11-2 and TRBJ2-6; no reliable D call. Germline V gene lookup returns CDR1 SGHAT and CDR2 FQNNGV. There are 14 residues in the CDR3. Trimming took 7 bases from V and 4 from J, leaving 11 bases between them. CDR3 residues: CASTLGWGANVLTF. Here the CDR3 DNA reads TGTGCCAGCACCCTTGGATGGGGGGCCAACGTCCTGACTTTC.

This clonotype was picked up a small number of times. The chain joins TRBV4-2 to TRBJ2-7, with 8 nucleotides matching TRBD1. Germline V CDR1 and CDR2: LGHNA, YNFKEQ. With V trimmed by 1 base and J by 6 bases, 5 bases remained unmatched. The CDR3 has 14 residues. CDR3 sequence (DNA): TGTGCCAGCAGCCAAGCCGTCACAGGGGGCGAGCAGTACTTC. It yields the protein CASSQAVTGGEQYF.

This clonotype was counted only a few times. The chain combines TRBV18 with TRBJ2-7; weak D call: TRBD1 (7 bases). The CDR3 spans 14 residues. The ends were cut back, 4 bases at V and 3 bases at J, with 13 bases in the middle. Germline CDR1 reads KGHSH; CDR2 reads LQKENI. The CDR3 loop reads CASSHRGGDYEQYF. DNA for the CDR3: TGTGCCAGCTCACACAGGGGAGGCGACTACGAGCAGTACTTC.